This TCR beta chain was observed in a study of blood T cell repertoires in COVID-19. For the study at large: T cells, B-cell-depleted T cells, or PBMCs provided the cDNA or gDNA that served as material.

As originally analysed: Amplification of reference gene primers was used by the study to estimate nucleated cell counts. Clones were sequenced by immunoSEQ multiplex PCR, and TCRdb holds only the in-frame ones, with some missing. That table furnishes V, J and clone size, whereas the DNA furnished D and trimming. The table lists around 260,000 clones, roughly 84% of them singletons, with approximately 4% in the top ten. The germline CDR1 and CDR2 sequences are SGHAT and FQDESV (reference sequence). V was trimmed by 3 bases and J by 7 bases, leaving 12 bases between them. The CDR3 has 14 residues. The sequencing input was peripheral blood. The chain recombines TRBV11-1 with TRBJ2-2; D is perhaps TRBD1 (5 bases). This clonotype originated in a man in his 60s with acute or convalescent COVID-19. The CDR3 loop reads CASSFFQGVGELFF. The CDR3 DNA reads TGTGCCAGCAGCTTTTTTCAGGGTGTCGGGGAGCTGTTTTTT.